This T cell receptor beta chain comes out of a study of T cell responses to AZD1222 COVID-19 vaccine. Study results and caveats: Seropositive status at baseline applied to only five or six AZD1222 recipients. Among the donors, most were white British and more were female, and clonal diversity was possibly underestimated. Unmutated variant regions reportedly attract nearly half of all spike-specific TCRs.

This clone appeared once. As yet, its antigen is unknown. Profiled with immunoSEQ multiplex PCR; TCRdb holds only in-frame clones, not every one. The sample contains about 160,000 clones, more than 75% of which appear only once. Germline V gives CDR1 WNHNN, CDR2 SYGVQD (reference sequence). This CDR3 contains 16 residues. V shed 0 bases, J shed 5 bases, and the junction held 9 bases outside the gene matches. The origin of this receptor is an adult who received the AZD1222 COVID-19 vaccine. The sample in question was peripheral blood, obtained 28 days after the second AZD1222 dose. The chain employs TRBV10-1 and TRBJ1-1, with TRBD1 matching over 7 bases. The CDR3 loop is CASSESLTGDNTEAFF. CDR3 in DNA: TGCGCCAGCAGTGAGTCTCTTACAGGGGATAATACTGAAGCTTTCTTT.